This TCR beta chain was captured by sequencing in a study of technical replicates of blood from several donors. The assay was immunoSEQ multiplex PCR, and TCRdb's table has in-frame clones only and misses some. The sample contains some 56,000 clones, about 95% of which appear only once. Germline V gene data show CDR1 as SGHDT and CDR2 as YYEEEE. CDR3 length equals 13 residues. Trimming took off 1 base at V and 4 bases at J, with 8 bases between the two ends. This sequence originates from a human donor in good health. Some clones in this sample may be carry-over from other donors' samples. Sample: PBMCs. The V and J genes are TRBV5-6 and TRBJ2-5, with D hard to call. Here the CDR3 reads CASSLYRLETQYF. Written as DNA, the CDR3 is TGTGCCAGCAGCTTGTATCGTTTAGAGACCCAGTACTTC.